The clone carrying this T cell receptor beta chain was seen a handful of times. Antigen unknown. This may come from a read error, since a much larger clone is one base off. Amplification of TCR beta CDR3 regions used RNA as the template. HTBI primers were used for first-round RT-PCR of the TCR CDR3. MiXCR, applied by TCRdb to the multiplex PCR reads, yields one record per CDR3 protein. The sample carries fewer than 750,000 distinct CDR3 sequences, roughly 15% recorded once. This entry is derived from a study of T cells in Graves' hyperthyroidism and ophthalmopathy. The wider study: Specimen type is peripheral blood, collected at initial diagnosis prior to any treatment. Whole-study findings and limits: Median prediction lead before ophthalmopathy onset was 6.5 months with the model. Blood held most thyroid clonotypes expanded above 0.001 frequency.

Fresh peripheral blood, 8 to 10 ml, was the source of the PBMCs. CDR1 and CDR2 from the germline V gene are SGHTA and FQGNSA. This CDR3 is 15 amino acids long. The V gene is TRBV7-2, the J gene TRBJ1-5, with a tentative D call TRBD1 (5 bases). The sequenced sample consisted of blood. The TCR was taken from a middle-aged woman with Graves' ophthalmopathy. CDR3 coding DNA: TGTGCCGGCAGCTTAGGGGCGGGCTACAATCAGCCCCAGCATTTT. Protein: CAGSLGAGYNQPQHF.